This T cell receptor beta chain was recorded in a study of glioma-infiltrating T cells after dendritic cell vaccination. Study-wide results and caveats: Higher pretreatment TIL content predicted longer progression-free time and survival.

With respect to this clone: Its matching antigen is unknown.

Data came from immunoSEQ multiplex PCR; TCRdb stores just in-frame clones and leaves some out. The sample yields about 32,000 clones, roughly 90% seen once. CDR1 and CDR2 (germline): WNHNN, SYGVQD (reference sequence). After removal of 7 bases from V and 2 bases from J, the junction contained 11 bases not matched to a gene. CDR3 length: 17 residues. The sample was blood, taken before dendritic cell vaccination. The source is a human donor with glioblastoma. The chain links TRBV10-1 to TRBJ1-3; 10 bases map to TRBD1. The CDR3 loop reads CASTLPLTGGAGNTIYF. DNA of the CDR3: TGCGCCAGCACACTCCCTTTGACAGGGGGCGCTGGAAACACCATATATTTT.